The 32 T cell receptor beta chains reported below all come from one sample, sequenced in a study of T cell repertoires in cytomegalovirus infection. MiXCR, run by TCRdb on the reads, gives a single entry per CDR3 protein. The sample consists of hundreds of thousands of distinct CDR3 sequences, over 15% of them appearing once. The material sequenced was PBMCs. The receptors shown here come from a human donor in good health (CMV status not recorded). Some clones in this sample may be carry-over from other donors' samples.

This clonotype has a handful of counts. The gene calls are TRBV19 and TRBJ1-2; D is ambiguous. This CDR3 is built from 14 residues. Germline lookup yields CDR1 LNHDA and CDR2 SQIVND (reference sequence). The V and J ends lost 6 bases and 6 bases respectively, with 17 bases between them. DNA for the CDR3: TGTGCCAGTAGGGAAAATCGGCCGTACAATGGCTACACCTTC. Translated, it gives CASRENRPYNGYTF.

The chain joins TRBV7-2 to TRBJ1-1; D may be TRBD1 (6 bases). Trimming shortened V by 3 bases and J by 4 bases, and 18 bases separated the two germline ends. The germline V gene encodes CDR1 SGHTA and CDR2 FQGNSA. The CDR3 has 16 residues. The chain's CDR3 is CASSFITGRGSTEAFF. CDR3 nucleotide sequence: TGTGCCAGCAGCTTCATAACAGGGAGGGGGAGCACTGAAGCTTTCTTT.

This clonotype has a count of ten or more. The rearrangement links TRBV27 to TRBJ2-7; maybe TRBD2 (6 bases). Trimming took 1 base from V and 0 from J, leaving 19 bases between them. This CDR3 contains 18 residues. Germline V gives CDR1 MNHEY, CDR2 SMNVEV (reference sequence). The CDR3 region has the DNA TGTGCCAGCAGTTTATACCCCATTACGGGGGTGCCCTCCTACGAGCAGTACTTC. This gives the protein CASSLYPITGVPSYEQYF.

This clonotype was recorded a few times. CDR3 protein: CASSTTPARQETQYF. The CDR3 DNA follows: TGTGCCAGCAGCACAACTCCGGCACGTCAAGAGACCCAGTACTTC. This rearrangement joins TRBV5-8 to TRBJ2-5; D uncertain. Germline V gives CDR1 SGHTS, CDR2 YDEGEE. The CDR3 contains 15 residues. The V gene lost 4 bases and the J gene lost 2 bases, with 15 bases spanning the gap. The full variable domain, with the rest looked up from reference TRBV5-8 and TRBJ2-5, is EAGVTQSPTHLIKTRGQQATLRCSPISGHTSVYWYQQALGLGLQFLLWYDEGEERNRGNFPPRFSGRQFPNYSSELNVNALELEDSALYLCASSTTPARQETQYFGPGTRLLVL.

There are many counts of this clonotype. CDR3 protein: CASSRWGYEQFF. CDR3 sequence (DNA): TGTGCCAGCTCCCGATGGGGGTATGAGCAGTTCTTC. V usage is TRBV7-2 and J usage is TRBJ2-1; perhaps D is TRBD1 or TRBD2 (5 bases each). The CDR3 is 12 residues long. Trimming removed 8 bases from V and 8 bases from J, with 13 bases in between. Germline CDR1 and CDR2: SGHTA and FQGNSA.

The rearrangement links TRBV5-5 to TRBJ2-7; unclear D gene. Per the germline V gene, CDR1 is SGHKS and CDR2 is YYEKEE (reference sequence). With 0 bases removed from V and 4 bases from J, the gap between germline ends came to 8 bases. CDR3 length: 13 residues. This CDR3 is CASSLVLRYEQYF. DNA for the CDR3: TGTGCCAGCAGCTTGGTCCTAAGGTACGAGCAGTACTTC.

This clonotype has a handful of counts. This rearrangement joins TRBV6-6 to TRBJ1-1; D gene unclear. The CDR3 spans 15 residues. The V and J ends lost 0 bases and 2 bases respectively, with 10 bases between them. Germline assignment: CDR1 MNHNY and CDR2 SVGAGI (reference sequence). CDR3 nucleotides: TGTGCCAGCAGTTACTCGAAGGGCTCTAACACTGAAGCTTTCTTT. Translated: CASSYSKGSNTEAFF.

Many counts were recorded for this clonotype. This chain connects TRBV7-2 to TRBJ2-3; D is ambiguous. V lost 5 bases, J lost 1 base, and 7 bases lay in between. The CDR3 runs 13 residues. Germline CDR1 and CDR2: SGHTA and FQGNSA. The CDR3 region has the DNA TGTGCCAGCAGCGTCAAGGGCACAGATACGCAGTATTTT. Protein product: CASSVKGTDTQYF.

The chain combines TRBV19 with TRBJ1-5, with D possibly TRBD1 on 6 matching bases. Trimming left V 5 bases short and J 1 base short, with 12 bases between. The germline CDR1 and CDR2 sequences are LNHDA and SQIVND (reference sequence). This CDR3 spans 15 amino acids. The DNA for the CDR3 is TGTGCCAGTAGTTTTGGACAGCTAAGCAATCAGCCCCAGCATTTT. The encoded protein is CASSFGQLSNQPQHF.

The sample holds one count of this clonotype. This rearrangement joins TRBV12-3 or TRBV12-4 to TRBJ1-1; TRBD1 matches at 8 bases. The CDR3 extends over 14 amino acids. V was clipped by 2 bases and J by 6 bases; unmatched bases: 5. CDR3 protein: CASSLQGAGAEAFF. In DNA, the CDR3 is TGTGCCAGCAGTTTACAGGGGGCGGGGGCTGAAGCTTTCTTT.

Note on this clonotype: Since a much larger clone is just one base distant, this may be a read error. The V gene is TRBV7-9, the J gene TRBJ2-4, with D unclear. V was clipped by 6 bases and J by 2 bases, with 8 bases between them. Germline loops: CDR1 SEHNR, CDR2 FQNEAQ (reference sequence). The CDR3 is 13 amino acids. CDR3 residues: CASRGWTKNIQYF. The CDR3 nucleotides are TGTGCCAGCAGGGGGTGGACCAAAAACATTCAGTACTTC.

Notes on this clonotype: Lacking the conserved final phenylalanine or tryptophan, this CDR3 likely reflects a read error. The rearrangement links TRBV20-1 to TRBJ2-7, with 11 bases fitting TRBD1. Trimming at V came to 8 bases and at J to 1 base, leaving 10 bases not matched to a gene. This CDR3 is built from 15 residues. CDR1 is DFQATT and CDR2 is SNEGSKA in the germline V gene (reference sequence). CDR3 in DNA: TGCAGTTTCCGAGGGGACAGGGGGTTTTCCTACGAGCAGTACCTC. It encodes CSFRGDRGFSYEQYL.

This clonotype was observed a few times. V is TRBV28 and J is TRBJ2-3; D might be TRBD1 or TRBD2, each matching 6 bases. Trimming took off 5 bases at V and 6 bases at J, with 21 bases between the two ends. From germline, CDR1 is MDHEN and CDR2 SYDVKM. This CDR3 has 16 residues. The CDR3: CASSPFTGTLTDTQYF. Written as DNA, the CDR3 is TGTGCCAGCAGTCCCTTCACAGGGACTCTGACCGATACGCAGTATTTT.

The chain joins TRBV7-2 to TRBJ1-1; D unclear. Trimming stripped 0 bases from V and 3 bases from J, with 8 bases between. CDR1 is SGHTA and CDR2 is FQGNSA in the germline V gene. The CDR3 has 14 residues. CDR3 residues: CASSLASLHTEAFF. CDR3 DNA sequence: TGTGCCAGCAGCTTAGCCAGTCTGCACACTGAAGCTTTCTTT. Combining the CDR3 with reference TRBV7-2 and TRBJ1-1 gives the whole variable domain GAGVSQSPSNKVTEKGKDVELRCDPISGHTALYWYRQSLGQGLEFLIYFQGNSAPDKSGLPSDRFSAERTGGSVSTLTIQRTQQEDSAVYLCASSLASLHTEAFFGQGTRLTVV.

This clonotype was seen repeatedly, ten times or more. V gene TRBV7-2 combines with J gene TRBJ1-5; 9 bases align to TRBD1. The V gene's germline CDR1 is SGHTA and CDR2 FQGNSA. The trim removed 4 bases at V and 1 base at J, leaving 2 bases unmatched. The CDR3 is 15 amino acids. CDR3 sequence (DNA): TGTGCCAGCAGCTACGGGACAGGGAGCAATCAGCCCCAGCATTTT. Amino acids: CASSYGTGSNQPQHF.

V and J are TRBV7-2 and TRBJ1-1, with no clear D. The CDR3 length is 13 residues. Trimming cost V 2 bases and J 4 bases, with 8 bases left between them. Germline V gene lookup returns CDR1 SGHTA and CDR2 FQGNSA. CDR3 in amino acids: CASSLWYATEAFF. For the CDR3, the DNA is TGTGCCAGCAGCTTATGGTATGCCACTGAAGCTTTCTTT.

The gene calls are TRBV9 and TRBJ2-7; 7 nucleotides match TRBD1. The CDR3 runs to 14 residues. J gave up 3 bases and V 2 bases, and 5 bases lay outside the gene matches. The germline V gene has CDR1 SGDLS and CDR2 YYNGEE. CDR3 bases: TGTGCCAGCAGCGTTCAGGGACAGAGCTACGAGCAGTACTTC. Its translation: CASSVQGQSYEQYF.

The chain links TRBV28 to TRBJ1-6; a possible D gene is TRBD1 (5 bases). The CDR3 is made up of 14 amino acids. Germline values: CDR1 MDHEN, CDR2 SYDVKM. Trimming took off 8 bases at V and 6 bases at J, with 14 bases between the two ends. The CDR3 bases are TGTGCCAGCCAAGGGGTGCCGCTTAATTCACCCCTCCACTTT. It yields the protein CASQGVPLNSPLHF.

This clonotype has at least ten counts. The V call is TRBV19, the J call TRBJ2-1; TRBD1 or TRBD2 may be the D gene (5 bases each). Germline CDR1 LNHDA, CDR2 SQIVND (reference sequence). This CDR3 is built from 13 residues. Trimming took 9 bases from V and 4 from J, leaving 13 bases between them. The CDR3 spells CASGGQLYNEQFF. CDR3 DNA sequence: TGTGCCAGCGGAGGACAACTATACAATGAGCAGTTCTTC.

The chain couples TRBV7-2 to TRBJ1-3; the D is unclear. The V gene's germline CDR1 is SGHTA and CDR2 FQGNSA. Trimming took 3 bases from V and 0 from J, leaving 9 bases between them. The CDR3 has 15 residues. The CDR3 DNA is TGTGCCAGCAGCTTTTCGCAGGACTCTGGAAACACCATATATTTT. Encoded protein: CASSFSQDSGNTIYF.

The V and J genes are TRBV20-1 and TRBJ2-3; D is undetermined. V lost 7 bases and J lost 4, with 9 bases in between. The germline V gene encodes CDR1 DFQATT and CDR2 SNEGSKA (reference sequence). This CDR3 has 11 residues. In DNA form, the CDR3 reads TGCAGTGGTCATTTTGCAGATACGCAGTATTTT. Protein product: CSGHFADTQYF.

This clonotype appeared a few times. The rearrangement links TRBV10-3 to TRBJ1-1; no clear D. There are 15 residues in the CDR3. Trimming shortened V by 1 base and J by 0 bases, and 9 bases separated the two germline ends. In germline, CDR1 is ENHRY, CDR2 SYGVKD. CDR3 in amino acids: CAISELLNMNTEAFF. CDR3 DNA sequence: TGTGCCATCAGTGAGTTGCTGAATATGAACACTGAAGCTTTCTTT.

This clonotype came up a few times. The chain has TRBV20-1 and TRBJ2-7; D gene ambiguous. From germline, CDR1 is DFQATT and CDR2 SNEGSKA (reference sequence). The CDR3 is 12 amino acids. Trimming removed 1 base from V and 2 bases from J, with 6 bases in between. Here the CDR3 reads CSARGATYEQYF. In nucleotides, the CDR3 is TGCAGTGCTAGAGGGGCTACCTACGAGCAGTACTTC.

In DNA, the CDR3 is TGTGCCAGCAGGCCAGACGATACAGGGAACACTGAAGCTTTCTTT. Amino acids: CASRPDDTGNTEAFF. The V call is TRBV11-2, the J call TRBJ1-1; maybe TRBD1 (5 bases). The CDR3 consists of 15 residues. Deletions cut 6 bases from V and 1 base from J, with 15 bases between. CDR1 SGHAT and CDR2 FQNNGV come from the germline V gene.

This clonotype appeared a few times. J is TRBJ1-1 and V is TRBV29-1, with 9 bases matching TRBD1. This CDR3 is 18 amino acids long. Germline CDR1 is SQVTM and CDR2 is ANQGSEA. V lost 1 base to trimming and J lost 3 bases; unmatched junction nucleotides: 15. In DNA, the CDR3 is TGCAGCGTTGAAGGTCGTGACGGGACAGGGCAATCCGACACTGAAGCTTTCTTT. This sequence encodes CSVEGRDGTGQSDTEAFF.

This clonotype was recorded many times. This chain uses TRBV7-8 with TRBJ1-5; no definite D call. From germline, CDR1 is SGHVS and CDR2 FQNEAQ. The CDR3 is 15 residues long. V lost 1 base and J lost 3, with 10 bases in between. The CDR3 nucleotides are TGTGCCAGCAGCTTAGGTCCCGGTTACAATCAGCCCCAGCATTTT. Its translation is CASSLGPGYNQPQHF.

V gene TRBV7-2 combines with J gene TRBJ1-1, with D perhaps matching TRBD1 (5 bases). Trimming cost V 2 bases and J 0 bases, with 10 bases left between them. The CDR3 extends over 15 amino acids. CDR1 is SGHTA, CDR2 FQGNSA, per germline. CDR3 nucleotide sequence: TGTGCCAGCAGCTTAATCGGGGGAATGAACACTGAAGCTTTCTTT. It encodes CASSLIGGMNTEAFF.

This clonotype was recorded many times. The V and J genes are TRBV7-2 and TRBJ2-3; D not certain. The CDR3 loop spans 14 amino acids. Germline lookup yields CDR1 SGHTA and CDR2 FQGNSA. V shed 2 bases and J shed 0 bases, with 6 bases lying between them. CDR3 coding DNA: TGTGCCAGCAGCTTACGGCATAGCACAGATACGCAGTATTTT. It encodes CASSLRHSTDTQYF.

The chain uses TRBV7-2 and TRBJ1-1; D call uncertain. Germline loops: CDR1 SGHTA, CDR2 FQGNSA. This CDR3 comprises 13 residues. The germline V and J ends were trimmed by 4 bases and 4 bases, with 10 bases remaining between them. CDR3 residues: CASSSGAITEAFF. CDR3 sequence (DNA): TGTGCCAGCAGCTCTGGAGCAATCACTGAAGCTTTCTTT.

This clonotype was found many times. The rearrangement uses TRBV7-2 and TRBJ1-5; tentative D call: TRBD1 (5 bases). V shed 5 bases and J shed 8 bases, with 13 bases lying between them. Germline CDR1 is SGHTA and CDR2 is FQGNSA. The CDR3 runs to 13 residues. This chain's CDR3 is CASSRGDGEPQHF. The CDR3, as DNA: TGTGCCAGCAGCCGGGGGGACGGGGAGCCCCAGCATTTT.

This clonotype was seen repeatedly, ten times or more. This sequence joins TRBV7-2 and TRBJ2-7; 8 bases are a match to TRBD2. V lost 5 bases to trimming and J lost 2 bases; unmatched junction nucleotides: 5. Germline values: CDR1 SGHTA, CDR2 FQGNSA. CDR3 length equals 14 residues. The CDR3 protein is CASSQPGGTYEQYF. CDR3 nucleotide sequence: TGTGCCAGCAGCCAGCCGGGAGGGACCTACGAGCAGTACTTC.

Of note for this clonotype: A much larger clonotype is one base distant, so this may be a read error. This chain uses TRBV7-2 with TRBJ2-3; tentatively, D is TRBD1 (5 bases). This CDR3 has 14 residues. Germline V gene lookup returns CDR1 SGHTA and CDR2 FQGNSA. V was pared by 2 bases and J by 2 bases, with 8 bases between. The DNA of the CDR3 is TGTGCCAGCAGCTTAAGGGGCTACACAGATACGCAGTATTTT. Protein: CASSLRGYTDTQYF.